One sample yielded the 29 T cell receptor beta chains listed below, sequenced in a study of breast tumors, draining lymph nodes, adjacent tissues. Via MiXCR, TCRdb re-called the multiplex PCR reads, giving one row per CDR3 protein. The data show around 250,000 distinct CDR3 sequences, less than 45% seen once. Breast cancer patients provided tissue from their axillary draining lymph nodes. The sample taken for sequencing was axillary lymph node tissue. The receptors stem from a female donor with breast cancer. Some clones in this sample may be carry-over from other donors' samples.

The sample holds many counts of this clonotype. The chain carries TRBV24-1 and TRBJ2-7; TRBD2 matches 10 bases. Germline trimming cut 4 bases from V and 6 bases from J; bases unmatched to any gene: 2. Germline V gene data show CDR1 as KGHDR and CDR2 as SFDVKD. The length of the CDR3 is 13 residues. The CDR3 sequence: CATSERTSGEQYF. DNA of the CDR3: TGTGCCACCAGTGAACGGACTAGCGGCGAGCAGTACTTC.

This clonotype occurred many times. The J gene is TRBJ1-3, the V gene TRBV3-1, with D possibly being TRBD1 (5 bases). The CDR3 sequence is 16 residues long. V was trimmed by 2 bases and J by 2 bases, leaving 13 bases between them. Germline V gene data show CDR1 as LGHDT and CDR2 as YNNKEL (reference sequence). CDR3 sequence: CASSQLGRPPGNTIYF. In nucleotides, the CDR3 is TGTGCCAGCAGCCAACTGGGACGGCCGCCTGGAAACACCATATATTTT.

This chain connects TRBV20-1 to TRBJ1-1; D remains unclear. The CDR3 is 14 residues long. The germline V gene has CDR1 DFQATT and CDR2 SNEGSKA (reference sequence). Trimming removed 6 bases from V and 0 bases from J, with 14 bases in between. The DNA for the CDR3 is TGCAGTGCCCCCCCGAACGGGTTGAACACTGAAGCTTTCTTT. Protein product: CSAPPNGLNTEAFF.

The chain couples TRBV3-1 to TRBJ2-7, with D perhaps being TRBD1 or TRBD2 (5 bases each). CDR1 and CDR2 (germline): LGHDT, YNNKEL (reference sequence). The CDR3 covers 14 residues. The V end lost 1 base, the J end lost 6 bases, and 13 bases lay between the germline ends. CDR3: CASSQASARGEQYF. Here the CDR3 DNA reads TGTGCCAGCAGCCAAGCGAGCGCGAGGGGCGAGCAGTACTTC.

This clonotype has only a few counts. A much larger clone differs from this one at a single base, so this may be a read error. The chain recombines TRBV20-1 with TRBJ2-6, with D possibly matching TRBD2 (5 bases). The CDR3 runs 14 residues. Germline-derived CDR1 and CDR2 are DFQATT and SNEGSKA (reference sequence). The DNA for the CDR3 is TGCAGTACTAGAGCCATTTCTGGGGCCAACGTCCTGACTTTC. Translated: CSTRAISGANVLTF.

The chain is built from TRBV3-1 and TRBJ2-3, with D possibly matching TRBD2 (6 bases). The CDR3 runs to 15 residues. The V gene lost 2 bases and the J gene lost 0 bases, with 9 bases spanning the gap. Germline CDR1 LGHDT, CDR2 YNNKEL (reference sequence). The CDR3 bases are TGTGCCAGCAGCCAACCGGGACTTAGCACAGATACGCAGTATTTT. It yields the protein CASSQPGLSTDTQYF.

This clonotype was found many times. The chain recombines TRBV20-1 with TRBJ2-3, with no clear D. V gave up 5 bases and J gave up 0 bases, with 21 bases separating them. From germline, CDR1 is DFQATT and CDR2 SNEGSKA (reference sequence). The CDR3 consists of 17 residues. CDR3 residues: CSAPPTYRTGSTDTQYF. The CDR3 DNA reads TGCAGTGCTCCCCCTACGTATAGGACCGGTAGCACAGATACGCAGTATTTT.

This clonotype was found many times. The chain has TRBV12-5 and TRBJ1-4; D gene uncertain. This CDR3 is built from 14 residues. Germline V gene lookup returns CDR1 LGHNT and CDR2 FRNRAP. Trimming took off 4 bases at V and 4 bases at J, with 10 bases between the two ends. The CDR3 bases are TGTGCTAGTGGTTCGGGCCAAGTTAATGAAAAACTGTTTTTT. This encodes CASGSGQVNEKLFF.

This clonotype has ten or more counts. At one end, the junction sequence differs from germline, possibly due to a read error. The J gene is TRBJ2-5, the V gene TRBV9, with D tentatively TRBD2 (6 bases). This CDR3 comprises 14 residues. Germline V gene lookup returns CDR1 SGDLS and CDR2 YYNGEE. The CDR3 reads CASSVGGSGVTQSF. For the CDR3, the DNA is TGTGCCAGCAGCGTAGGAGGGTCGGGGGTGACCCAGTCCTTC.

The chain uses TRBV24-1 and TRBJ2-2, with TRBD1 as a possible D gene (7 bases). The CDR3 sequence is 16 residues long. V dropped 5 bases and J dropped 3 bases, with 15 bases sitting between them. Germline CDR1 KGHDR, CDR2 SFDVKD. The CDR3 DNA reads TGTGCCACCAGTGGGGCAGGGGGGACCTACACCGGGGAGCTGTTTTTT. Residues: CATSGAGGTYTGELFF.

This clonotype was detected ten times or more. The chain is built from TRBV11-2 and TRBJ2-3, with TRBD2 matching over 9 bases. Trimming removed 5 bases from V and 4 bases from J; junction bases left unmatched: 7. The CDR3 loop spans 15 amino acids. Per the germline V gene, CDR1 is SGHAT and CDR2 is FQNNGV. As DNA, the CDR3 is TGTGCCAGCAGCCGGGGACTAGCCGGCCCAGATACGCAGTATTTT. This gives the protein CASSRGLAGPDTQYF.

In DNA, the CDR3 is TGTGCCAGCAGCTTAGCGGGGACAGGGCACACAGATACGCAGTATTTT. Translation gives CASSLAGTGHTDTQYF. The chain links TRBV7-8 to TRBJ2-3; 9 nucleotides line up with TRBD1. This CDR3 is 16 amino acids long. The V gene end was trimmed by 0 bases and the J gene end by 2 bases; junction bases not matched to a gene: 3. The germline V gene encodes CDR1 SGHVS and CDR2 FQNEAQ.

This chain connects TRBV15 to TRBJ1-4; D is uncertain. Germline CDR1 LNHNV, CDR2 YYDKDF (reference sequence). Trimming cost V 3 bases and J 4 bases, with 15 bases left between them. The CDR3 totals 16 residues. The DNA for the CDR3 is TGTGCCACCAGCAGTGAATGGGGTATTCATAATGAAAAACTGTTTTTT. Its translation is CATSSEWGIHNEKLFF.

This clonotype was found many times. The CDR3 loop is CASSLLAGATQETQYF. The CDR3 bases are TGTGCCAGCAGCTTACTAGCGGGGGCCACCCAAGAGACCCAGTACTTC. The V call is TRBV7-8, the J call TRBJ2-5; 10 bases align to TRBD2. Trimming took 2 bases from V and 1 from J; bases not matched to a gene: 4. The CDR3 has 16 amino acids. The germline gives CDR1 SGHVS, CDR2 FQNEAQ.

This clonotype was observed at least ten times. The J gene is TRBJ1-2, the V gene TRBV5-1, with a possible D match to TRBD1 (6 bases). CDR1 is SGHRS and CDR2 is YFSETQ in the germline V gene. The CDR3 length is 14 residues. Trimming cost V 4 bases and J 8 bases, with 18 bases left between them. CDR3 nucleotide sequence: TGCGCCAGCAGCCAGGAAACAGGGTTCTCGGGCTACACCTTC. Translation: CASSQETGFSGYTF. Drawing the rest from reference TRBV5-1 and TRBJ1-2, the complete variable domain is KAGVTQTPRYLIKTRGQQVTLSCSPISGHRSVSWYQQTPGQGLQFLFEYFSETQRNKGNFPGRFSGRQFSNSRSEMNVSTLELGDSALYLCASSQETGFSGYTFGSGTRLTVV.

At least ten counts were recorded for this clonotype. The J gene is TRBJ2-5, the V gene TRBV11-3; a possible D gene is TRBD1 (6 bases). This CDR3 is built from 13 residues. Germline V gene lookup returns CDR1 SGHNT and CDR2 YENEEA. Trimming cost V 5 bases and J 4 bases, with 11 bases left between them. The CDR3 DNA sequence: TGTGCCAGCAGCCCGGGACACCGAGAGACCCAGTACTTC. Its translation: CASSPGHRETQYF. The full variable domain, its missing parts supplied by reference TRBV11-3 and TRBJ2-5, is EAGVVQSPRYKIIEKKQPVAFWCNPISGHNTLYWYLQNLGQGPELLIRYENEEAVDDSQLPKDRFSAERLKGVDSTLKIQPAELGDSAVYLCASSPGHRETQYFGPGTRLLVL.

The chain couples TRBV6-2 or TRBV6-3 to TRBJ2-1; D possibly matches TRBD1 or TRBD2 (6 bases each). CDR1 MNHEY and CDR2 SVGEGT come from the germline V gene. V was cut by 2 bases and J by 10 bases, with 12 bases left in between. This CDR3 region has 13 residues. CDR3: CASSYRRGLEQFF. The CDR3 DNA reads as TGTGCCAGCAGTTACCGCCGGGGGCTGGAGCAGTTCTTC.

This rearrangement joins TRBV6-6 to TRBJ2-1; 9 bases are shared with TRBD2. V lost 6 bases, J lost 5 bases, and 11 bases stayed unmatched. The CDR3 is 16 residues long. The germline CDR1 and CDR2 sequences are MNHNY and SVGAGI (reference sequence). CDR3 sequence (DNA): TGTGCCAGCAGCCCACTGCGCGGGGGGGTGAACAATGAGCAGTTCTTC. It codes for CASSPLRGGVNNEQFF.

The J gene is TRBJ2-5, the V gene TRBV7-2, with D hard to call. Trimming pared 1 base from V and 3 bases from J, leaving 12 bases between. Germline V CDR1 and CDR2: SGHTA, FQGNSA. CDR3 size: 15 residues. The CDR3 here is CASSLVPGYEETQYF. In DNA form, the CDR3 reads TGTGCCAGCAGCTTAGTTCCCGGTTACGAAGAGACCCAGTACTTC.

This clonotype was picked up a small number of times. A much larger clone lies one base from this, so it may be a read error. In this CDR3 the conserved last residue, phenylalanine or tryptophan, is missing, so a read error is likely. The rearrangement links TRBV19 to TRBJ2-6; D might be TRBD2 (6 bases). Germline V gene sequence: CDR1 LNHDA, CDR2 SQIVND (reference sequence). There are 16 residues in the CDR3. With 3 bases removed from V and 2 bases from J, the gap between germline ends came to 11 bases. CDR3 in DNA: TGTGCCAGTAGTATCCCCGGGGGTGCTGGGGCCAACGTCCTGACTTCC. Amino acid sequence: CASSIPGGAGANVLTS.

This clonotype was recorded many times. This rearrangement joins TRBV6-5 to TRBJ2-1; possibly TRBD1 for D (6 bases). Trimming cost V 7 bases and J 8 bases, with 18 bases left between them. This CDR3 has 14 residues. Germline loops: CDR1 MNHEY, CDR2 SVGAGI. CDR3 sequence reads: CASTPLGRGYEQFF. The CDR3 DNA is TGTGCCAGCACCCCCCTGGGCAGGGGATATGAGCAGTTCTTC.

This clonotype was counted a single time. The rearrangement joins TRBV25-1 to TRBJ2-6; weak D call: TRBD2 (5 bases). V lost 4 bases and J lost 4, with 11 bases in between. The CDR3 consists of 15 residues. Germline CDR1 reads MGHDK; CDR2 reads SYGVNS. As DNA, the CDR3 is TGTGCCAGCAGTGCTAGCCTCCCGGGGGCCAACGTCCTGACTTTC. Encoded protein: CASSASLPGANVLTF.

This clonotype was recorded a few times. The chain links TRBV6-5 to TRBJ2-7; D is unresolved. This CDR3 spans 14 amino acids. Trimming took 0 bases from V and 6 from J, leaving 12 bases between them. Germline V gene data show CDR1 as MNHEY and CDR2 as SVGAGI. The CDR3 sequence: CASSYSPPNSEQYF. CDR3 DNA sequence: TGTGCCAGCAGTTACTCTCCCCCAAATTCCGAGCAGTACTTC.

This chain joins TRBV9 and TRBJ2-1; 12 nucleotides match TRBD2. The CDR3 is 16 amino acids. Trimming at V came to 4 bases and at J to 10 bases, leaving 12 bases not matched to a gene. Germline V CDR1 and CDR2: SGDLS, YYNGEE. CDR3 coding DNA: TGTGCCAGCAGCCCTAGAAGTCTAGCGGGAGGGGGGGAGCAGTTCTTC. It specifies CASSPRSLAGGGEQFF.

The chain joins TRBV12-3 or TRBV12-4 to TRBJ1-1; tentative D call: TRBD1 (5 bases). V lost 8 bases, J lost 5 bases, and 15 bases lay in between. The CDR3 sequence is 13 residues long. The CDR3 nucleotides read TGTGCCAGCGGCCTGAGCGGGGGAACTGAAGCTTTCTTT. Its translation is CASGLSGGTEAFF.

The CDR3 reads CASSPGQEKLFF. The DNA for the CDR3 is TGTGCCAGCAGCCCGGGACAGGAAAAACTGTTTTTT. The V gene is TRBV11-3, the J gene TRBJ1-4; TRBD1 matches at 7 bases. The CDR3 is 12 amino acids. Germline V gene data show CDR1 as SGHNT and CDR2 as YENEEA. The junction had 2 bases not matched to a gene; V was cut back by 5 bases and J by 8 bases.

In its sample, this clonotype was seen a few times. A much larger clone lies one base from this, so it may be a read error. The V gene is TRBV24-1, the J gene TRBJ2-1; the match to TRBD2 covers 9 bases. The CDR3 loop spans 17 amino acids. V lost 3 bases to trimming and J lost 8 bases; unmatched junction nucleotides: 13. Germline V gene data show CDR1 as KGHDR and CDR2 as SFDVKD. The CDR3 DNA reads as TGTGCCACCAGTGATGGGTCCCTAGCGGGAAGTTTAGATGAGCAGTTCTTC. Translated, it gives CATSDGSLAGSLDEQFF.

This clonotype was detected many times. A much larger clone lies one base from this, so it may be a read error. The CDR3 does not end in the conserved phenylalanine or tryptophan, so this is likely a read error. The J gene is TRBJ2-6, the V gene TRBV7-9, with a possible D match to TRBD1 (6 bases). Per the germline V gene, CDR1 is SEHNR and CDR2 is FQNEAQ (reference sequence). CDR3 length equals 14 residues. V lost 5 bases, J lost 3 bases, and 8 bases lay in between. Written as DNA, the CDR3 is TGTGCCAGCAGCCAGGGGAGTGGGGCCAACGTCCTGACTCTC. Protein sequence: CASSQGSGANVLTL.

The table lists this clonotype with many counts. The chain combines TRBV9 with TRBJ2-2; tentative D call: TRBD2 (5 bases). CDR3 size: 15 residues. V was cut by 3 bases and J by 0 bases, with 9 bases left in between. Per germline, CDR1 SGDLS and CDR2 YYNGEE. The CDR3, as DNA: TGTGCCAGCAGCGATCTAGCTTCGAACACCGGGGAGCTGTTTTTT. As protein: CASSDLASNTGELFF. The entire variable domain, with the rest obtained from reference TRBV9 and TRBJ2-2, is as follows: DSGVTQTPKHLITATGQRVTLRCSPRSGDLSVYWYQQSLDQGLQFLIQYYNGEERAKGNILERFSAQQFPDLHSELNLSSLELGDSALYFCASSDLASNTGELFFGEGSRLTVL.